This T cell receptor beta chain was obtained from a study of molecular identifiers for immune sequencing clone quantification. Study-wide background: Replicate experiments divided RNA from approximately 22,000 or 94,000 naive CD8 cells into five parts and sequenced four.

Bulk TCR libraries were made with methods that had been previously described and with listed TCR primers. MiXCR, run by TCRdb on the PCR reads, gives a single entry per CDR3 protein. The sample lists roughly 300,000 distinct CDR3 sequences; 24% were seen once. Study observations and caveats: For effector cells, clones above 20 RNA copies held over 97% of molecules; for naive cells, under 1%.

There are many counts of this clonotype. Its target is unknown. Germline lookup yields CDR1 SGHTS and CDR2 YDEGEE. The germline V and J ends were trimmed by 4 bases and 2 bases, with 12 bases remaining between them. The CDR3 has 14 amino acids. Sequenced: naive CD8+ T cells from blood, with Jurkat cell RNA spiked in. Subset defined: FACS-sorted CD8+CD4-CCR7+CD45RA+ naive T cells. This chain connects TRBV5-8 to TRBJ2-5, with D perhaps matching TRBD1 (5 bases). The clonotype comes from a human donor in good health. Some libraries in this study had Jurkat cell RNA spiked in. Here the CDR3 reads CASSVPGIQETQYF. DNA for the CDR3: TGTGCCAGCAGCGTACCAGGGATACAAGAGACCCAGTACTTC.